Listed here is a single T cell receptor beta chain. The PCR made use of 60 Vbeta and 13 Jbeta primers. Assay: immunoSEQ multiplex PCR; the TCRdb copy retains only in-frame clones and omits some. The data hold 150,000 to 200,000 clones, with roughly 80% observed a single time. The V end lost 5 bases, the J end lost 6 bases, and 11 bases lay between the germline ends. The CDR3 has 12 amino acids. Germline V gene sequence: CDR1 SQVTM, CDR2 ANQGSEA. The record originates from a study of cytomegalovirus exposure and HLA in healthy donors. As for the study in general: An early data release held approximately 80 million unique TCRs from HLA-typed donors.

Sequenced sample: PBMCs. The receptor comes from a female donor in good health and CMV-seronegative. V is TRBV29-1 and J is TRBJ2-1; TRBD2 is a possible D gene (5 bases). CDR3 residues: CSVYTGFNEQFF. The CDR3 coding sequence is TGCAGCGTTTACACGGGATTCAATGAGCAGTTCTTC.